This TCR beta chain is from a study of shared T cell receptors in the human thymus. Repertoires were generated with immunoSEQ multiplex PCR, while TCRdb's copy carries only in-frame clones and drops some. The table records hundreds of thousands of clones, around three quarters of them present only once. Trimming cost V 1 base and J 4 bases, with 8 bases left between them. The CDR3 length is 14 residues. Germline V gene lookup returns CDR1 MNHEY and CDR2 SMNVEV (reference sequence). This sample also appeared in a second study, on human thymus T cells. From that study: Obtained as resections during corrective heart surgery, the thymus tissue was then studied. Usage of V and J genes appeared biased in thymic and blood repertoires. Related research has reported that thymic repertoires overlap highly among unrelated individuals.

V usage is TRBV27 and J usage is TRBJ1-5; possibly TRBD1 for D (5 bases). This TCR was recovered from a boy under two years old with a congenital heart defect. The specimen sequenced was thymocytes. The CDR3 reads CASSLWGENQPQHF. DNA of the CDR3: TGTGCCAGCAGTTTATGGGGGGAAAATCAGCCCCAGCATTTT.